Below, 21 T cell receptor beta chains from the same sample are listed, as sequenced in a study of CD8+ T cells in alopecia areata. RNA extraction was followed by reverse transcription into cDNA, which acted as the sequencing template. Profiled with immunoSEQ multiplex PCR; TCRdb holds only in-frame clones, not every one. This table has about 180,000 clones, approximately 65% appearing once. This specimen was CD8+ T cells sorted from blood, taken at week 0. All receptors derive from a human donor with alopecia areata.

The CDR3 sequence: CASSLTFGGVSTDTQYF. The CDR3 region has the DNA TGCGCCAGCAGCCTTACCTTTGGGGGGGTAAGCACAGATACGCAGTATTTT. The chain joins TRBV4-1 to TRBJ2-3; 7 nucleotides align to TRBD2. The ends lost 4 bases at V and 0 bases at J; junction bases unmatched: 10. Germline V gene lookup returns CDR1 MGHRA and CDR2 YSYEKL. The CDR3 length is 17 residues.

The chain combines TRBV13 with TRBJ2-1; TRBD2 matches 7 bases. V trimming: 3 bases; J trimming: 0 bases; junction bases outside the gene matches: 2. The CDR3 runs to 15 residues. CDR1 and CDR2 (germline): PRHDT, FYEKMQ (reference sequence). The CDR3 sequence: CASSLRGSSYNEQFF. The CDR3 DNA sequence: TGTGCCAGCAGCTTGCGGGGGAGCTCCTACAATGAGCAGTTCTTC.

The J gene is TRBJ2-5, the V gene TRBV4-1; D possibly corresponds to TRBD2 (6 bases). This CDR3 comprises 14 residues. Trimming shortened V by 0 bases and J by 5 bases, and 10 bases separated the two germline ends. Germline assignment: CDR1 MGHRA and CDR2 YSYEKL. The CDR3 sequence is CASSQDRRGETQYF. Here the CDR3 DNA reads TGCGCCAGCAGCCAAGATCGCCGGGGGGAGACCCAGTACTTC.

This rearrangement joins TRBV11-2 to TRBJ1-2; TRBD1 is a possible D gene (5 bases). The CDR3 runs 13 residues. In germline, CDR1 is SGHAT, CDR2 FQNNGV. Trimming removed 6 bases from V and 4 bases from J, with 12 bases in between. CDR3 residues: CASSSGSPYGYTF. In DNA form, the CDR3 reads TGTGCCAGCAGTTCAGGGTCGCCCTATGGCTACACCTTC.

On this clone itself: An end of the junction differs from the germline gene, which may be a read error. CDR3 DNA sequence: TGTGCCAGCAGCTTAGGGGCCGGGGAGGCCCCTGATTGG. Protein: CASSLGAGEAPDW. The chain uses TRBV7-6 and TRBJ1-4; D not resolved. Germline-derived CDR1 and CDR2 are SGHVS and FNYEAQ. The CDR3 covers 13 residues.

A single count supports this clone. The chain employs TRBV30 and TRBJ1-2; no definite D call. Trimming took 4 bases from V and 1 from J, leaving 7 bases between them. The CDR3 loop spans 12 amino acids. Germline lookup yields CDR1 GTSNPN and CDR2 SVGIG (reference sequence). As DNA, the CDR3 is TGTGCCTGGACAGCCGTTAACTATGGCTACACCTTC. Protein sequence: CAWTAVNYGYTF.

This clone was detected a few times. V and J are TRBV4-1 and TRBJ2-7; tentative D call: TRBD1 (6 bases). The CDR3 totals 13 residues. Per the germline V gene, CDR1 is MGHRA and CDR2 is YSYEKL. The V gene lost 4 bases and the J gene lost 3 bases, with 10 bases spanning the gap. The CDR3 reads CASSPGQFYEQYF. CDR3 bases: TGCGCCAGCAGCCCGGGACAATTCTACGAGCAGTACTTC.

The J gene is TRBJ2-1, the V gene TRBV9, with a tentative D call TRBD1 (7 bases). CDR1 is SGDLS and CDR2 is YYNGEE in the germline V gene. There are 15 residues in the CDR3. Trimming left V 3 bases short and J 3 bases short, with 13 bases between. The DNA for the CDR3 is TGTGCCAGCAGCGCGGGGGACAGAGTCTACAATGAGCAGTTCTTC. It codes for CASSAGDRVYNEQFF.

This chain joins TRBV4-1 and TRBJ1-1; D uncertain. The ends were cut back, 1 base at V and 0 bases at J, with 9 bases in the middle. CDR1 MGHRA and CDR2 YSYEKL come from the germline V gene. The CDR3 totals 15 residues. The CDR3 DNA sequence: TGCGCCAGCAGCCAAGTGGCGGGCTTGAACACTGAAGCTTTCTTT. This encodes CASSQVAGLNTEAFF.

V and J are TRBV15 and TRBJ2-2; perhaps TRBD1 as D (6 bases). CDR1 and CDR2 (germline): LNHNV, YYDKDF (reference sequence). The CDR3 contains 12 residues. Between the trimmed V and J ends, which lost 8 bases and 8 bases, there was a span of 12 bases. CDR3 residues: CATQGFSGELFF. The CDR3, as DNA: TGTGCCACCCAGGGGTTTTCTGGGGAGCTGTTTTTT.

The J gene is TRBJ2-1, the V gene TRBV5-1; D not certain. The CDR3 contains 16 residues. Germline V CDR1 and CDR2: SGHRS, YFSETQ. V was shortened by 2 bases and J by 0 bases, with 12 bases between the two germline ends. The CDR3 spells CASSFPTLGSYNEQFF. For the CDR3, the DNA is TGCGCCAGCAGCTTCCCCACCCTAGGCTCCTACAATGAGCAGTTCTTC.

V and J are TRBV5-6 and TRBJ1-1; no clear D. The length of the CDR3 is 14 residues. V was pared by 0 bases and J by 4 bases, with 10 bases between. The germline CDR1 and CDR2 sequences are SGHDT and YYEEEE. CDR3: CASSLDRASTEAFF. DNA for the CDR3: TGTGCCAGCAGCTTGGATAGGGCCAGCACTGAAGCTTTCTTT. The full variable domain, with the rest looked up from reference TRBV5-6 and TRBJ1-1, is DAGVTQSPTHLIKTRGQQVTLRCSPKSGHDTVSWYQQALGQGPQFIFQYYEEEERQRGNFPDRFSGHQFPNYSSELNVNALLLGDSALYLCASSLDRASTEAFFGQGTRLTVV.

This clone was detected only once. The V and J genes are TRBV13 and TRBJ2-7; D not certain. The V end was cut by 5 bases, the J end by 2 bases, with 13 bases between. Germline values: CDR1 PRHDT, CDR2 FYEKMQ (reference sequence). The CDR3 is made up of 14 amino acids. Here the CDR3 DNA reads TGTGCCAGCAGCGTCGGTCAGTTAACCTACGAGCAGTACTTC. Translating gives CASSVGQLTYEQYF. Full variable domain (outside the CDR3, taken from reference TRBV13 and TRBJ2-7): AAGVIQSPRHLIKEKRETATLKCYPIPRHDTVYWYQQGPGQDPQFLISFYEKMQSDKGSIPDRFSAQQFSDYHSELNMSSLELGDSALYFCASSVGQLTYEQYFGPGTRLTVT.

The chain carries TRBV9 and TRBJ2-4, with TRBD2 matching 15 bases. The germline V gene has CDR1 SGDLS and CDR2 YYNGEE. Trimming took 2 bases from V and 0 from J; bases not matched to a gene: 12. CDR3 size: 21 residues. The CDR3 loop reads CASSVDISGTSGGQAKNIQYF. Written as DNA, the CDR3 is TGTGCCAGCAGCGTCGATATCTCCGGGACTAGCGGGGGGCAAGCCAAAAACATTCAGTACTTC.

The chain links TRBV25-1 to TRBJ2-7; TRBD2 aligns across 8 bases. CDR3 size: 16 residues. Germline CDR1 is MGHDK and CDR2 is SYGVNS. The V gene end was trimmed by 6 bases and the J gene end by 6 bases; junction bases not matched to a gene: 16. The CDR3 sequence is CASSGGEWIELPEQYF. The CDR3 DNA reads as TGTGCCAGCAGCGGGGGGGAATGGATCGAACTGCCCGAGCAGTACTTC.

In this sample, this clone turned up a few times. This chain uses TRBV30 with TRBJ2-5, with D unclear. The J call may not be correct, given that the DNA end is closer to TRBJ2-7. CDR1 GTSNPN and CDR2 SVGIG come from the germline V gene (reference sequence). The CDR3 extends over 12 amino acids. The chain's CDR3 is CAWSSPSLEQYF. As DNA, the CDR3 is TGTGCCTGGAGCTCACCATCCCTCGAGCAGTACTTC.

J is TRBJ1-2 and V is TRBV28, with 9 bases that match TRBD1. In germline, CDR1 is MDHEN, CDR2 SYDVKM. The CDR3 covers 14 residues. J gave up 7 bases and V 5 bases, and 8 bases lay outside the gene matches. The CDR3 nucleotides read TGTGCCAGCAGTCCGACAGGGGGTTGGGGTGGCTACACCTTC. This sequence encodes CASSPTGGWGGYTF.

V usage is TRBV15 and J usage is TRBJ2-4, with D unclear. The V gene's germline CDR1 is LNHNV and CDR2 YYDKDF (reference sequence). V was trimmed by 5 bases and J by 0 bases, leaving 14 bases between them. The CDR3 sequence is 16 residues long. The CDR3 bases are TGTGCCACCAGCCCCCGGACGGGCATAGCCAAAAACATTCAGTACTTC. Its protein product is CATSPRTGIAKNIQYF.

The chain has TRBV30 and TRBJ2-5, with 7 bases fitting TRBD2. Germline V gene data show CDR1 as GTSNPN and CDR2 as SVGIG (reference sequence). The junction had 17 bases not matched to a gene; V was cut back by 4 bases and J by 0 bases. This CDR3 contains 18 residues. CDR3: CAWTLLGVAGDHQETQYF. The DNA for the CDR3 is TGTGCCTGGACCCTATTAGGGGTGGCGGGGGACCACCAAGAGACCCAGTACTTC. Full variable domain (missing parts from reference TRBV30 and TRBJ2-5): SQTIHQWPATLVQPVGSPLSLECTVEGTSNPNLYWYRQAAGRGLQLLFYSVGIGQISSEVPQNLSASRPQDRQFILSSKKLLLSDSGFYLCAWTLLGVAGDHQETQYFGPGTRLLVL.

This clone was picked up a small number of times. The chain combines TRBV15 with TRBJ2-5; no clear D. Germline V gene lookup returns CDR1 LNHNV and CDR2 YYDKDF (reference sequence). CDR3 size: 14 residues. The V gene lost 0 bases and the J gene lost 6 bases, with 11 bases spanning the gap. In nucleotides, the CDR3 is TGTGCCACCAGCAGAGATGTGCAGATAAAGACCCAGTACTTC. Translated, it gives CATSRDVQIKTQYF.

V usage is TRBV27 and J usage is TRBJ2-5; the D gene is possibly TRBD2 (6 bases). V lost 3 bases to trimming and J lost 6 bases, with 11 bases between them. Germline assignment: CDR1 MNHEY and CDR2 SMNVEV (reference sequence). This CDR3 spans 13 amino acids. The CDR3, as DNA: TGTGCCAGCAGTTTTGCGGGGTCGAAGACCCAGTACTTC. The encoded protein is CASSFAGSKTQYF.